This T cell receptor beta chain is from a study of blood T cells in healthy people across ages. Sample-barcoded 5' priming and a J-beta primer mix drove a second PCR of 7 to 11 cycles. TCRdb re-derived calls from the 5' RACE reads in MiXCR, one entry per CDR3 protein. Of about 970,000 distinct CDR3 sequences listed, roughly half were seen once; the top ten hold over 20%. Trimming shortened V by 0 bases and J by 2 bases, and 11 bases separated the two germline ends. Looked up from germline, CDR1 is MNHEY and CDR2 is SMNVEV (reference sequence). The CDR3 loop spans 15 amino acids. Total RNA, at least 5 micrograms per sample, came from PBMCs.

The sequenced material came from blood. This clonotype was obtained from a woman in her sixties or seventies in good health. The chain carries TRBV27 and TRBJ2-7; D possibly corresponds to TRBD2 (5 bases). CDR3 nucleotide sequence: TGTGCCAGCAGTTTATCTGCGGGTTTTCCCTACGAGCAGTACTTC. It encodes CASSLSAGFPYEQYF.